The entry below describes one T cell receptor beta chain. This entry comes from a study of T-cell reconstitution after alpha-beta-depleted transplantation in children. Unique molecular identifiers featured in how the TCRbeta library was prepared. TCRdb called the PCR reads again in MiXCR, with one record for every CDR3 protein. The sample has about 540,000 distinct CDR3 sequences, about 17% seen once. The sequencing used PBMCs from the stem cell graft donor, collected from the stem cell graft. The TCR sequence derives from a human donor who donated a stem cell graft to a child with acute lymphoblastic leukemia.

The CDR3 spells CASRISRHNYGYTF. CDR3 DNA sequence: TGTGCCAGCAGGATCAGTAGACATAACTATGGCTACACCTTC. This chain uses TRBV12-3 or TRBV12-4 with TRBJ1-2; D is ambiguous. The ends were cut back, 6 bases at V and 1 base at J, with 12 bases in the middle. The CDR3 loop spans 14 amino acids.